These 30 T cell receptor beta chains came from one sample sequenced in a study of blood T cell repertoires in COVID-19. Generated by immunoSEQ multiplex PCR, the TCRdb table keeps only in-frame clones and is missing some. The sample lists some 99,000 clones, over 70% occurring once. Sequencing used peripheral blood. The source is a woman over 75 with acute or convalescent COVID-19.

The CDR3, as DNA: TGTGCCAGCAGTTCCCCCCGTTTCTCGGTCGAGAGAGACGAGCAGTACTTC. This encodes CASSSPRFSVERDEQYF. The genes are TRBV27 and TRBJ2-7; D call uncertain. Trimming shortened V by 4 bases and J by 5 bases, and 24 bases separated the two germline ends. The length of the CDR3 is 17 residues. Per germline, CDR1 MNHEY and CDR2 SMNVEV (reference sequence).

This clone was observed a handful of times. Other DNA sequences in the sample encode the same CDR3. This chain uses TRBV7-2 with TRBJ2-3, with TRBD2 identical over 8 bases. Looked up from germline, CDR1 is SGHTA and CDR2 is FQGNSA. This CDR3 has 15 amino acids. V lost 1 base to trimming and J lost 5 bases; unmatched junction nucleotides: 5. CDR3 sequence: CASSLGGLALDTQYF. CDR3 coding DNA: TGTGCCAGCAGCTTAGGTGGACTAGCCTTAGATACGCAGTATTTT.

As for this clone: Other DNA sequences from this sample encode an identical CDR3 as well. The genes are TRBV29-1 and TRBJ1-3; no clear D gene. Germline CDR1 and CDR2: SQVTM and ANQGSEA. Trimming took 5 bases from V and 4 from J, leaving 6 bases between them. The length of the CDR3 is 11 residues. The chain's CDR3 is CSVNSGNTIYF. The CDR3 bases are TGCAGCGTTAACAGCGGAAACACCATATATTTT.

The genes are TRBV5-1 and TRBJ2-5; D remains ambiguous. V was cut by 4 bases and J by 3 bases, with 13 bases left in between. Germline CDR1 and CDR2: SGHRS and YFSETQ. This CDR3 is built from 14 residues. In nucleotides, the CDR3 is TGCGCCAGCAGCATGGAATTGGCCAAAGAGACCCAGTACTTC. It codes for CASSMELAKETQYF.

The chain has TRBV12-5 and TRBJ1-2; the D gene is possibly TRBD1 (6 bases). Trimming cost V 3 bases and J 2 bases, with 16 bases left between them. CDR1 and CDR2 from the germline V gene are LGHNT and FRNRAP. The CDR3 length is 16 residues. The CDR3 bases are TGTGCTAGTGGTTTCCCGAACAGGGAGGGGAACTATGGCTACACCTTC. Translation: CASGFPNREGNYGYTF.

This rearrangement joins TRBV6-4 to TRBJ2-4; possibly TRBD2 for D (6 bases). Germline CDR1 is MRHNA and CDR2 is SNTAGT. Trimming shortened V by 8 bases and J by 0 bases, and 14 bases separated the two germline ends. The CDR3 has 15 amino acids. The CDR3 DNA sequence: TGTGCCAGCGGCAAAATCGGGGGAGCCAAAAACATTCAGTACTTC. Protein sequence: CASGKIGGAKNIQYF.

This clone was seen only a few times. The V call is TRBV28, the J call TRBJ1-3; D not certain. CDR1 and CDR2 (germline): MDHEN, SYDVKM. Trimming shortened V by 5 bases and J by 0 bases, and 14 bases separated the two germline ends. CDR3 length: 16 residues. DNA for the CDR3: TGTGCCAGCAGTCCCGAAGCCGGGAGCTCTGGAAACACCATATATTTT. Protein sequence: CASSPEAGSSGNTIYF.

CDR3: CASNLDSSGANVLTF. Written as DNA, the CDR3 is TGTGCCAGCAACCTGGACAGCTCTGGGGCCAACGTCCTGACTTTC. The chain is built from TRBV6-5 and TRBJ2-6, with D possibly TRBD1 on 6 matching bases. CDR1 is MNHEY and CDR2 is SVGAGI in the germline V gene. This CDR3 spans 15 amino acids. V dropped 7 bases and J dropped 0 bases, with 10 bases sitting between them.

This sequence joins TRBV3-1 (or the pseudogene TRBV3-2) and TRBJ2-1; 9 bases map to TRBD2. The V and J ends lost 1 base and 9 bases, in that order; junction bases with no gene match: 7. The CDR3 length is 15 residues. Germline V lookup: CDR1 LGHDT, CDR2 YNNKEL (reference sequence). The CDR3 region has the DNA TGTGCCAGCAGCCAAGGTTGGCGGGGGGGCATTGAGCAGTTCTTC. The encoded protein is CASSQGWRGGIEQFF.

This clone showed up just a few times. The DNA of the CDR3 is TGCGCCAGCAGTCCGGGACAGGGTAACTATGGCTACACCTTC. Translated: CASSPGQGNYGYTF. The chain recombines TRBV5-1 with TRBJ1-2; 9 bases agree with TRBD1. The V segment lost 5 bases and the J segment 1 base; nucleotides outside the gene matches: 3. CDR3 length: 14 residues. Germline V gene lookup returns CDR1 SGHRS and CDR2 YFSETQ.

This rearrangement joins TRBV7-2 to TRBJ2-7, with a weak D call TRBD2 (7 bases). Germline lookup yields CDR1 SGHTA and CDR2 FQGNSA. The CDR3 runs 16 residues. V was cut by 5 bases and J by 4 bases, with 21 bases left in between. The CDR3 bases are TGTGCCAGCAGCCCCCTCTTAGGCGGGGGCCATTACGAGCAGTACTTC. This translates into CASSPLLGGGHYEQYF.

This chain uses TRBV10-2 with TRBJ2-5, with TRBD2 matching over 13 bases. Germline trimming cut 6 bases from V and 5 bases from J; bases unmatched to any gene: 9. Germline V gene sequence: CDR1 WSHSY, CDR2 SAAADI. The CDR3 is made up of 16 amino acids. CDR3 sequence: CASSKRLAGGSETQYF. DNA for the CDR3: TGCGCCAGCAGCAAAAGACTAGCGGGGGGATCGGAGACCCAGTACTTC.

The chain has TRBV9 and TRBJ1-6, with 11 bases lining up with TRBD1. The J segment lost 9 bases and the V segment lost 6 bases, leaving 5 bases of the junction unmatched. The CDR3 extends over 14 amino acids. Per the germline V gene, CDR1 is SGDLS and CDR2 is YYNGEE. CDR3: CASTGQGAASPLHF. The DNA of the CDR3 is TGTGCCAGCACCGGACAGGGGGCGGCTTCACCCCTCCACTTT. Filled out from reference TRBV9 and TRBJ1-6, the complete variable domain reads DSGVTQTPKHLITATGQRVTLRCSPRSGDLSVYWYQQSLDQGLQFLIQYYNGEERAKGNILERFSAQQFPDLHSELNLSSLELGDSALYFCASTGQGAASPLHFGNGTRLTVT.

This rearrangement joins TRBV18 to TRBJ1-1; possibly TRBD1 for D (6 bases). Germline V gives CDR1 KGHSH, CDR2 LQKENI. Trimming took off 3 bases at V and 1 base at J, with 12 bases between the two ends. This CDR3 contains 15 residues. The CDR3 nucleotides read TGTGCCAGCTCACCGGGGGACACCGCGAACACTGAAGCTTTCTTT. This encodes CASSPGDTANTEAFF.

This clone was detected only once. The V and J genes are TRBV28 and TRBJ1-4; 9 bases are shared with TRBD1. Germline loops: CDR1 MDHEN, CDR2 SYDVKM. The CDR3 loop spans 16 amino acids. The J segment lost 7 bases and the V segment lost 2 bases, leaving 8 bases of the junction unmatched. DNA of the CDR3: TGTGCCAGCAGTTTACGCCAGACAGGGGGAAGTGAAAAACTGTTTTTT. It codes for CASSLRQTGGSEKLFF.

Only a few counts were recorded for this clone. The rearrangement links TRBV5-1 to TRBJ1-2, with 10 bases identical to TRBD1. The junction had 8 bases not matched to a gene; V was cut back by 4 bases and J by 8 bases. The CDR3 length is 14 residues. The germline V gene has CDR1 SGHRS and CDR2 YFSETQ. The CDR3 reads CASSTSGTGDGYTF. DNA of the CDR3: TGCGCCAGCAGCACGTCCGGGACAGGGGACGGCTACACCTTC.

The gene calls are TRBV14 and TRBJ1-4; TRBD1 matches 8 bases. Germline V lookup: CDR1 SGHDN, CDR2 FVKESK. After removal of 1 base from V and 2 bases from J, the junction contained 6 bases not matched to a gene. The CDR3 contains 17 residues. The CDR3 protein is CASSQVTGGTTNEKLFF. CDR3 bases: TGTGCCAGCAGCCAAGTTACAGGGGGGACGACTAATGAAAAACTGTTTTTT.

V gene TRBV7-7 combines with J gene TRBJ2-3; D is possibly TRBD2 (5 bases). Germline lookup yields CDR1 SSHAT and CDR2 FNYEAQ (reference sequence). V was trimmed by 5 bases and J by 0 bases, leaving 12 bases between them. The length of the CDR3 is 15 residues. CDR3 bases: TGTGCCAGCAGCCCTATTGGGGAGAGCACAGATACGCAGTATTTT. It encodes CASSPIGESTDTQYF.

This clone showed up just once. This chain joins TRBV28 and TRBJ1-5, with 7 bases aligning to TRBD1. CDR3 length: 18 residues. Trimming cost V 6 bases and J 0 bases; bases outside gene matches: 14. Germline CDR1 is MDHEN and CDR2 is SYDVKM. CDR3 region: CASSPPRTGQYSNQPQHF. The CDR3 bases are TGTGCCAGCAGCCCTCCCCGGACAGGACAATATAGCAATCAGCCCCAGCATTTT.

The CDR3 loop reads CASKGGRGPGNQPQHF. In DNA, the CDR3 is TGTGCCAGTAAAGGGGGCAGGGGGCCTGGCAATCAGCCCCAGCATTTT. The chain links TRBV19 to TRBJ1-5, with TRBD1 identical over 8 bases. V gave up 7 bases and J gave up 2 bases; unmatched junction bases: 10. CDR1 LNHDA and CDR2 SQIVND come from the germline V gene (reference sequence). The CDR3 runs 16 residues.

This clone was detected only a few times. The chain uses TRBV6-5 and TRBJ1-1; 7 bases map to TRBD1. There are 14 residues in the CDR3. V trimming: 4 bases; J trimming: 4 bases; junction bases outside the gene matches: 6. Per the germline V gene, CDR1 is MNHEY and CDR2 is SVGAGI. The CDR3 loop is CASSSPAGGTEAFF. The DNA for the CDR3 is TGTGCCAGCAGTTCCCCAGCAGGGGGCACTGAAGCTTTCTTT.

V gene TRBV5-1 combines with J gene TRBJ2-2, with TRBD1 matching over 9 bases. J lost 5 bases, V lost 2 bases, and 4 bases had no gene match. The CDR3 has 15 amino acids. The germline V gene encodes CDR1 SGHRS and CDR2 YFSETQ. The CDR3 spells CASSLIDRGTGELFF. The CDR3 region has the DNA TGCGCCAGCAGCTTAATCGACAGGGGGACCGGGGAGCTGTTTTTT.

The chain is built from TRBV29-1 and TRBJ1-1, with D maybe TRBD1 (6 bases). This CDR3 contains 13 residues. Germline lookup yields CDR1 SQVTM and CDR2 ANQGSEA. Between the trimmed V and J ends, which lost 6 bases and 0 bases, there was a span of 11 bases. The CDR3 DNA sequence: TGCAGCGTCCACGGGACATTGAACACTGAAGCTTTCTTT. It translates to CSVHGTLNTEAFF.

V is TRBV25-1 and J is TRBJ1-3; 7 bases align to TRBD1. This CDR3 contains 15 residues. V dropped 1 base and J dropped 3; count of bases not matched to a gene: 3. Per the germline V gene, CDR1 is MGHDK and CDR2 is SYGVNS. The CDR3 bases are TGTGCCAGCAGTGAATTCGGACAGGATGGAAACACCATATATTTT. This sequence encodes CASSEFGQDGNTIYF.

The CDR3 protein is CASSLTGSYEQYF. For the CDR3, the DNA is TGTGCCAGCAGTTTAACAGGGTCCTACGAGCAGTACTTC. The chain has TRBV12-3 or TRBV12-4 and TRBJ2-7; the D gene is possibly TRBD1 (6 bases). This CDR3 contains 13 residues. Between the trimmed V and J ends, which lost 2 bases and 1 base, there was a span of 6 bases.

V and J are TRBV21-1 and TRBJ1-1. TRBV21-1 corresponds to a pseudogene. The CDR3 consists of 14 residues. The CDR3 DNA reads as TGTGCCAGCAGCCTACGTAAGGAGGACACTGAAGCTTTCTTT. It encodes CASSLRKEDTEAFF.

This chain uses TRBV18 with TRBJ1-2, with 8 bases aligning to TRBD1. Germline lookup yields CDR1 KGHSH and CDR2 LQKENI. This CDR3 is 13 amino acids long. The junction had 4 bases not matched to a gene; V was cut back by 5 bases and J by 5 bases. The CDR3 protein is CASSEDRAYGYTF. In DNA form, the CDR3 reads TGTGCCAGCTCAGAGGACAGGGCTTATGGCTACACCTTC.

This clone was seen a few times. The chain uses TRBV24-1 and TRBJ1-1; possible D gene TRBD1, 6 bases. Per the germline V gene, CDR1 is KGHDR and CDR2 is SFDVKD. This CDR3 is built from 13 residues. Trimming stripped 7 bases from V and 0 bases from J, with 8 bases between. CDR3 in DNA: TGTGCCACCAGGGGGGCAGTGAACACTGAAGCTTTCTTT. Encoded protein: CATRGAVNTEAFF.

This clone was detected once. The rearrangement links TRBV11-2 to TRBJ1-1; TRBD1 matches at 8 bases. This CDR3 region has 13 residues. Germline CDR1 is SGHAT and CDR2 is FQNNGV. The ends lost 5 bases at V and 6 bases at J; junction bases unmatched: 5. The CDR3 nucleotides read TGTGCCAGCAGCACGGACAGGGTGGCTGAAGCTTTCTTT. This codes for CASSTDRVAEAFF.

The rearrangement uses TRBV29-1 and TRBJ1-4; D is uncertain. V gave up 4 bases and J gave up 6 bases, with 6 bases separating them. CDR3 size: 11 residues. Germline CDR1 is SQVTM and CDR2 is ANQGSEA. CDR3 DNA sequence: TGCAGCGTTGTATTTTATGAAAAACTGTTTTTT. This codes for CSVVFYEKLFF.